Here is one T cell receptor (beta chain) with its context. The data are from a study of blood T cell repertoires in COVID-19. Whole-study context: Material from acute and convalescent COVID-19 was sourced from the United States, Italy and Spain. Nucleic acid was either cDNA or gDNA, and it came from T cells, B-cell-depleted T cells, or PBMCs.

Per the original methods: Using reference gene primer amplification, nucleated cell counts were estimated. Sequenced by immunoSEQ multiplex PCR; TCRdb stores in-frame clones only, minus some. D and trimming were read from the DNA, whereas the V and J calls and clone size are those reported in that table. Among about 230,000 clones listed, roughly four fifths were seen once. CDR1 is KGHDR, CDR2 SFDVKD, per germline. J was trimmed by 4 bases and V by 9 bases; bases with no gene match: 5. The CDR3 covers 15 residues. The TCR was taken from a man in his fifties or sixties with active or convalescent COVID-19. The material sequenced was peripheral blood. The J gene is TRBJ2-1, the V gene TRBV24-1; 13 nucleotides align to TRBD2. CDR3 in DNA: TGTGCCACCTCTACTAGCGGGGGGGGATACAATGAGCAGTTCTTC. Translation gives CATSTSGGGYNEQFF.